One and the same sample provided the 26 T cell receptor beta chains below, sequenced in a study of T cells after yellow fever vaccination. From the 5' RACE reads, TCRdb called clonotypes with MiXCR, one entry per CDR3 protein. This table has around 590,000 distinct CDR3 sequences, 12% appearing once. The sample here was PBMCs, taken on the day of the yellow fever booster vaccination. These receptors were taken from a man aged 25-45 years who received the YFV17D yellow fever vaccine.

The chain links TRBV18 to TRBJ2-7; D gene ambiguous. This CDR3 has 16 residues. Looked up from germline, CDR1 is KGHSH and CDR2 is LQKENI. V dropped 6 bases and J dropped 5 bases, with 23 bases sitting between them. The CDR3 DNA reads as TGTGCCAGCTCTATCTATTTCCTAGAATCGGTGCACGAGCAGTACTTC. Amino acids: CASSIYFLESVHEQYF.

The chain recombines TRBV7-2 with TRBJ2-7; 8 bases agree with TRBD1. Trimming at V came to 1 base and at J to 5 bases, leaving 10 bases not matched to a gene. Germline CDR1 reads SGHTA; CDR2 reads FQGNSA. The CDR3 spans 16 residues. CDR3 coding DNA: TGTGCCAGCAGCTTAGACGGCGGCAGGGGGCTTCACGAGCAGTACTTC. Protein sequence: CASSLDGGRGLHEQYF.

Turning to this clonotype: A much larger clone differs from this one at a single base, so this may be a read error. The chain recombines TRBV7-2 with TRBJ2-7, with TRBD2 as a possible D gene (6 bases). V was cut by 8 bases and J by 2 bases, with 16 bases left in between. This CDR3 region has 14 residues. Germline loops: CDR1 SGHTA, CDR2 FQGNSA. CDR3 sequence (DNA): TGTGCCAGCGGTATTGGGGGAGGACCCTACGAGCAGTACTTC. This sequence encodes CASGIGGGPYEQYF.

The CDR3 coding sequence is TGTGCCAGCAGCTTATACGGGGGGGCTGGCTACACCTTC. Translated: CASSLYGGAGYTF. The V call is TRBV7-9, the J call TRBJ1-2, with a possible D match to TRBD1 (6 bases). Germline lookup yields CDR1 SEHNR and CDR2 FQNEAQ (reference sequence). The CDR3 spans 13 residues. V was pared by 2 bases and J by 7 bases, with 11 bases between. Complete variable domain (other parts from reference TRBV7-9 and TRBJ1-2): DTGVSQNPRHKITKRGQNVTFRCDPISEHNRLYWYRQTLGQGPEFLTYFQNEAQLEKSRLLSDRFSAERPKGSFSTLEIQRTEQGDSAMYLCASSLYGGAGYTFGSGTRLTVV.

The V call is TRBV7-2, the J call TRBJ2-7, with 13 bases aligning to TRBD2. Trimming took 0 bases from V and 2 from J; bases not matched to a gene: 4. CDR1 is SGHTA, CDR2 FQGNSA, per germline. The CDR3 has 17 residues. The chain's CDR3 is CASSLAGLAGPAYEQYF. The CDR3 DNA follows: TGTGCCAGCAGCTTAGCGGGACTAGCGGGACCTGCCTACGAGCAGTACTTC.

This clonotype was picked up a small number of times. V is TRBV6-2 or TRBV6-3 and J is TRBJ2-5, with 7 bases identical to TRBD1. V dropped 2 bases and J dropped 5; count of bases not matched to a gene: 8. Germline V lookup: CDR1 MNHEY, CDR2 SVGEGT. The length of the CDR3 is 15 residues. CDR3 bases: TGTGCCAGCAGTTACAGGGCGACAGGGTCGGAGACCCAGTACTTC. Residues: CASSYRATGSETQYF.

Notes on this clonotype: The likely explanation is a read error, given a far larger clone one base away. The V and J genes are TRBV2 and TRBJ2-3, with a weak D call TRBD1 (5 bases). The CDR3 is made up of 13 amino acids. Per germline, CDR1 SNHLY and CDR2 FYNNEI. Trimming took off 6 bases at V and 1 base at J, with 8 bases between the two ends. Written as DNA, the CDR3 is TGTGCCAGCAGCATAGGGGGCACAGATACGCAGTATTTT. Amino acid sequence: CASSIGGTDTQYF. The full variable domain, with the rest looked up from reference TRBV2 and TRBJ2-3, is EPEVTQTPSHQVTQMGQEVILRCVPISNHLYFYWYRQILGQKVEFLVSFYNNEISEKSEIFDDQFSVERPDGSNFTLKIRSTKLEDSAMYFCASSIGGTDTQYFGPGTRLTVL.

A few counts support this clonotype. In nucleotides, the CDR3 is TGTGCCAGCAGCAACACCCCTTACGAGCAGTACTTC. This gives the protein CASSNTPYEQYF. The rearrangement links TRBV7-9 to TRBJ2-7; D is unclear. Germline CDR1 reads SEHNR; CDR2 reads FQNEAQ (reference sequence). The CDR3 sequence is 12 residues long. The V end was cut by 5 bases, the J end by 4 bases, with 9 bases between.

The rearrangement joins TRBV12-3 or TRBV12-4 to TRBJ2-7, with D maybe TRBD2 (6 bases). Trimming stripped 3 bases from V and 0 bases from J, with 12 bases between. CDR3 length equals 15 residues. This CDR3 reads CASSFHRDSSYEQYF. The CDR3 region has the DNA TGTGCCAGCAGTTTCCACCGGGACTCCTCCTACGAGCAGTACTTC.

This chain links TRBV6-5 with TRBJ2-4; 14 bases fit TRBD2. The CDR3 extends over 17 amino acids. Germline V CDR1 and CDR2: MNHEY, SVGAGI. V was pared by 4 bases and J by 5 bases, with 7 bases of the junction left unmatched. CDR3 DNA: TGTGCCAGCAGTTCGGGACTAGCGGGAGAGGTCCAAAACATTCAGTACTTC. Translating gives CASSSGLAGEVQNIQYF.

This clonotype was counted only a few times. This chain joins TRBV7-2 and TRBJ2-1; D gene uncertain. Between the trimmed V and J ends, which lost 5 bases and 10 bases, there was a span of 18 bases. The CDR3 sequence is 14 residues long. The germline V gene has CDR1 SGHTA and CDR2 FQGNSA. Here the CDR3 reads CASSAVAGQAEQFF. The DNA for the CDR3 is TGTGCCAGCAGCGCGGTAGCAGGTCAGGCCGAGCAGTTCTTC.

This sequence joins TRBV11-1 and TRBJ2-6; TRBD1 might be the D (6 bases). Germline V gene lookup returns CDR1 SGHAT and CDR2 FQDESV (reference sequence). V was trimmed by 5 bases and J by 0 bases, leaving 17 bases between them. CDR3 size: 18 residues. The CDR3 here is CASSPWGRKSSGANVLTF. DNA for the CDR3: TGTGCCAGCAGCCCATGGGGGCGGAAGAGCTCTGGGGCCAACGTCCTGACTTTC.

The chain employs TRBV4-1 and TRBJ2-1; D is undetermined. The V end was cut by 4 bases, the J end by 3 bases, with 10 bases between. From germline, CDR1 is MGHRA and CDR2 YSYEKL. The CDR3 length is 14 residues. CDR3 amino acids: CASSPAENYNEQFF. The CDR3, as DNA: TGCGCCAGCAGCCCCGCGGAGAACTACAATGAGCAGTTCTTC.

This clonotype was seen more than once but under ten times. This sequence joins TRBV28 and TRBJ2-1, with D tentatively TRBD2 (6 bases). Trimming cost V 3 bases and J 1 base, with 22 bases left between them. This CDR3 has 19 residues. Germline lookup yields CDR1 MDHEN and CDR2 SYDVKM. Here the CDR3 reads CASSFWQGREASSYNEQFF. CDR3 in DNA: TGTGCCAGCAGTTTCTGGCAGGGAAGGGAGGCGAGTTCCTACAATGAGCAGTTCTTC. The variable domain in full, with the rest retrieved from reference TRBV28 and TRBJ2-1, is DVKVTQSSRYLVKRTGEKVFLECVQDMDHENMFWYRQDPGLGLRLIYFSYDVKMKEKGDIPEGYSVSREKKERFSLILESASTNQTSMYLCASSFWQGREASSYNEQFFGPGTRLTVL.

This clonotype came up a few times. The chain links TRBV12-3 or TRBV12-4 to TRBJ2-1; 10 bases are a match to TRBD2. V was clipped by 5 bases and J by 10 bases; unmatched bases: 14. This CDR3 comprises 16 residues. The CDR3 DNA is TGTGCCAGCAGTCCGCGGACTAGCGGCACCCAATGGGAGCAGTTCTTC. Its protein is CASSPRTSGTQWEQFF.

V gene TRBV9 combines with J gene TRBJ2-7; D is unclear. Trimming removed 3 bases from V and 3 bases from J, with 13 bases in between. The CDR3 contains 14 residues. Looked up from germline, CDR1 is SGDLS and CDR2 is YYNGEE. The DNA for the CDR3 is TGTGCCAGCAGCGCGCTGTGGGGTGACTACGAGCAGTACTTC. As protein: CASSALWGDYEQYF.

V gene TRBV7-2 combines with J gene TRBJ2-2, with D perhaps given as TRBD1 or TRBD2 (6 bases each). The germline gives CDR1 SGHTA, CDR2 FQGNSA. The V and J ends lost 1 base and 7 bases respectively, with 13 bases between them. The CDR3 runs 15 residues. CDR3 loop: CASSLGGAHFGELFF. Here the CDR3 DNA reads TGTGCCAGCAGCTTAGGGGGGGCGCATTTCGGGGAGCTGTTTTTT.

The chain couples TRBV9 to TRBJ2-5; no clear D. Trimming left V 7 bases short and J 2 bases short, with 15 bases between. Germline V gene sequence: CDR1 SGDLS, CDR2 YYNGEE. The CDR3 consists of 14 residues. This chain's CDR3 is CASAPGNLQETQYF. The CDR3 DNA is TGTGCCAGCGCACCTGGAAATCTTCAAGAGACCCAGTACTTC.

This clonotype has a handful of counts. The chain joins TRBV5-4 to TRBJ2-7; D is undetermined. This CDR3 is built from 14 residues. Germline V CDR1 and CDR2: SGHNT, YYREEE (reference sequence). With 3 bases removed from V and 3 bases from J, the gap between germline ends came to 13 bases. The CDR3 here is CASSSTTEDYEQYF. The CDR3, as DNA: TGTGCCAGCAGCTCGACGACCGAAGACTACGAGCAGTACTTC.

V gene TRBV6-4 combines with J gene TRBJ1-5; D remains ambiguous. From germline, CDR1 is MRHNA and CDR2 SNTAGT. The CDR3 length is 15 residues. V lost 0 bases and J lost 0, with 6 bases in between. This CDR3 is CASSDSRYSNQPQHF. The DNA of the CDR3 is TGTGCCAGCAGTGACTCCCGTTATAGCAATCAGCCCCAGCATTTT.

This rearrangement joins TRBV29-1 to TRBJ2-1; D might be TRBD1 or TRBD2, each matching 6 bases. Germline assignment: CDR1 SQVTM and CDR2 ANQGSEA. Trimming took off 4 bases at V and 0 bases at J, with 10 bases between the two ends. CDR3 length: 14 amino acids. The CDR3 protein is CSVGGAGSYNEQFF. The CDR3 region has the DNA TGCAGCGTTGGGGGGGCAGGCTCCTACAATGAGCAGTTCTTC.

This clonotype was counted many times. This sequence joins TRBV7-9 and TRBJ2-7; TRBD2 matches 8 bases. Germline CDR1 reads SEHNR; CDR2 reads FQNEAQ (reference sequence). V lost 8 bases to trimming and J lost 3 bases; unmatched junction nucleotides: 6. CDR3 length equals 13 residues. This chain's CDR3 is CASGTGGNYEQYF. CDR3 in DNA: TGTGCCAGCGGGACGGGAGGGAACTACGAGCAGTACTTC.

The chain has TRBV12-3 or TRBV12-4 and TRBJ1-1; D is possibly TRBD1 (6 bases). This CDR3 region has 16 residues. Trimming removed 6 bases from V and 1 base from J, with 18 bases in between. The DNA of the CDR3 is TGTGCCAGCAGCCCCCGACCACAGGGATGGAACACTGAAGCTTTCTTT. Its protein product is CASSPRPQGWNTEAFF.

This clonotype was picked up many times. The chain uses TRBV11-2 and TRBJ2-5; D may be TRBD2 (5 bases). Trimming left V 1 base short and J 4 bases short, with 10 bases between. The CDR3 runs to 14 residues. Germline CDR1 and CDR2: SGHAT and FQNNGV. The CDR3 here is CASSLGGRRETQYF. Written as DNA, the CDR3 is TGTGCCAGCAGCTTAGGCGGGCGTAGAGAGACCCAGTACTTC.

On this clonotype: At one end, the junction sequence differs from germline, possibly due to a read error. The J gene is TRBJ2-3, the V gene TRBV5-1; 7 nucleotides agree with TRBD1. The CDR3 is made up of 15 amino acids. Germline V gene data show CDR1 as SGHRS and CDR2 as YFSETQ. The CDR3 DNA follows: TGCGCCAGCAACTTGGTGGGGACAGGCACAGATACGCAGTATTTT. As protein: CASNLVGTGTDTQYF.

The chain uses TRBV28 and TRBJ2-1, with 11 bases fitting TRBD2. This CDR3 has 14 amino acids. Germline V gene data show CDR1 as MDHEN and CDR2 as SYDVKM. V trimming: 7 bases; J trimming: 6 bases; junction bases outside the gene matches: 5. The CDR3 here is CASNLLAGANEQFF. As DNA, the CDR3 is TGTGCCAGCAACCTACTAGCGGGAGCCAATGAGCAGTTCTTC.